These 12 T cell receptor beta chains share one sample of origin, sequenced in a study of TIL therapy for anti-PD-1-resistant metastatic lung cancer. Time point noted: pre-treatment sample, taken before nivolumab and TIL therapy. The libraries were made with immunoSEQ v3. Sequencing used immunoSEQ multiplex PCR; TCRdb keeps in-frame clones, though not all of them. The sample consists of about 21,000 clones, over 70% of them appearing once. The sample here was blood, taken at baseline. The receptors come from a person between 25 and 80 years old with non-small cell lung cancer.

V usage is TRBV10-3 and J usage is TRBJ2-2; the match to TRBD1 covers 9 bases. The germline CDR1 and CDR2 sequences are ENHRY and SYGVKD. Germline trimming cut 3 bases from V and 4 bases from J; bases unmatched to any gene: 6. This CDR3 spans 16 amino acids. As DNA, the CDR3 is TGTGCCATCAGTGAATCGGGACAGGGTCGCACCGGGGAGCTGTTTTTT. This sequence encodes CAISESGQGRTGELFF.

The chain combines TRBV9 with TRBJ2-7; 10 bases align to TRBD2. This CDR3 is built from 15 residues. Germline lookup yields CDR1 SGDLS and CDR2 YYNGEE. Trimming removed 0 bases from V and 3 bases from J; junction bases left unmatched: 3. CDR3 residues: CASSVGLAGVYEQYF. In DNA, the CDR3 is TGTGCCAGCAGCGTAGGTCTAGCGGGAGTCTACGAGCAGTACTTC.

The V gene is TRBV10-1, the J gene TRBJ2-5, with 9 nucleotides matching TRBD2. The J call could be wrong; TRBJ2-7 is a better fit for the DNA end. The germline gives CDR1 WNHNN, CDR2 SYGVQD (reference sequence). This CDR3 region has 13 residues. Here the CDR3 DNA reads TGCGCCAGCAGTCCTAGCGGGACCTACGAGCAGTACTTC. Translated: CASSPSGTYEQYF.

The V gene is TRBV29-1, the J gene TRBJ2-5; possible D gene TRBD1, 7 bases. V was shortened by 6 bases and J by 3 bases, with 17 bases between the two germline ends. The CDR3 runs 14 residues. Looked up from germline, CDR1 is SQVTM and CDR2 is ANQGSEA. The CDR3 nucleotides read TGCAGCGTGGCAGGGGGGCGCGGGGAAGAGACCCAGTACTTC. Translated: CSVAGGRGEETQYF.

This sequence joins TRBV10-3 and TRBJ1-1; a possible D gene is TRBD1 (6 bases). The CDR3 contains 12 residues. Germline V gene sequence: CDR1 ENHRY, CDR2 SYGVKD. Trimming left V 6 bases short and J 11 bases short, with 16 bases between. CDR3 DNA: TGTGCCATCAGGCCTATACAGGGTTTCGCTTTCTTT. Amino acids: CAIRPIQGFAFF.

The V call is TRBV20-1, the J call TRBJ2-7; D not certain. This CDR3 region has 10 residues. Per the germline V gene, CDR1 is DFQATT and CDR2 is SNEGSKA (reference sequence). Trimming stripped 5 bases from V and 4 bases from J, with 6 bases between. The CDR3 loop reads CSALRYEQYF. In nucleotides, the CDR3 is TGCAGTGCTCTGAGGTACGAGCAGTACTTC.

The rearrangement joins TRBV6-6 to TRBJ2-1; D is undetermined. Germline V gives CDR1 MNHNY, CDR2 SVGAGI (reference sequence). V shed 7 bases and J shed 0 bases, with 13 bases lying between them. The CDR3 runs to 15 residues. The CDR3 coding sequence is TGTGCCAGCACCCCCATAGGTAGCTCCTACAATGAGCAGTTCTTC. Its protein is CASTPIGSSYNEQFF.

The rearrangement uses TRBV7-2 and TRBJ2-2; TRBD1 agrees at 7 bases. V gave up 10 bases and J gave up 5 bases; unmatched junction bases: 10. Looked up from germline, CDR1 is SGHTA and CDR2 is FQGNSA. CDR3 length equals 14 residues. CDR3 DNA: TGTGCCACTTATACAGGGGTGTTAACCGGGGAGCTGTTTTTT. Translated, it gives CATYTGVLTGELFF. The variable domain in full, with the rest retrieved from reference TRBV7-2 and TRBJ2-2, is GAGVSQSPSNKVTEKGKDVELRCDPISGHTALYWYRQSLGQGLEFLIYFQGNSAPDKSGLPSDRFSAERTGGSVSTLTIQRTQQEDSAVYLCATYTGVLTGELFFGEGSRLTVL.

The chain links TRBV7-2 to TRBJ2-2, with TRBD2 identical over 13 bases. The germline V gene has CDR1 SGHTA and CDR2 FQGNSA. This CDR3 has 18 amino acids. J lost 4 bases, V lost 1 base, and 6 bases had no gene match. CDR3 sequence reads: CASSLVVGLAGATGELFF. The CDR3 DNA follows: TGTGCCAGCAGCTTAGTCGTAGGACTAGCGGGAGCCACCGGGGAGCTGTTTTTT.

This chain joins TRBV2 and TRBJ2-3, with 9 bases identical to TRBD2. V trimming: 5 bases; J trimming: 3 bases; junction bases outside the gene matches: 12. The germline V gene encodes CDR1 SNHLY and CDR2 FYNNEI. CDR3 length: 17 residues. CDR3 nucleotides: TGTGCCAGCAGTTCTCTCTTAGCGGGGGTTTTGACAGATACGCAGTATTTT. Amino acids: CASSSLLAGVLTDTQYF.

This sequence joins TRBV27 and TRBJ2-2; no clear D. The V end lost 3 bases, the J end lost 6 bases, and 8 bases lay between the germline ends. The CDR3 covers 13 residues. The germline V gene has CDR1 MNHEY and CDR2 SMNVEV (reference sequence). This chain's CDR3 is CASSFGTPGELFF. CDR3 DNA sequence: TGTGCCAGCAGTTTCGGTACACCCGGGGAGCTGTTTTTT.

The chain carries TRBV7-9 and TRBJ2-1; TRBD2 is a possible D gene (5 bases). V was clipped by 5 bases and J by 8 bases, with 19 bases between them. Looked up from germline, CDR1 is SEHNR and CDR2 is FQNEAQ (reference sequence). The CDR3 consists of 15 residues. CDR3 bases: TGTGCCAGCAGCATCGCGGAGGCCGGGCCCCATGAGCAGTTCTTC. This translates into CASSIAEAGPHEQFF.